This TCR beta chain comes out of a study of blood T cell repertoires in COVID-19. About the study: T cells, B-cell-depleted T cells, or PBMCs provided the cDNA or gDNA that served as material.

During active infection, Seattle patients enrolled and were then monitored through disease. The CDR3 contains 17 residues. The trim removed 2 bases at V and 1 base at J, leaving 9 bases unmatched. Germline CDR1 is KGHSH and CDR2 is LQKENI. Per the original methods: The assay estimated nucleated cells by amplifying reference gene primers. Libraries were prepared by immunoSEQ multiplex PCR; TCRdb keeps only in-frame clonotypes and omits some of them. Clone size and V and J calls were adopted from that table, with D and trimming inferred from the DNA. The sample consists of fewer than 350,000 clones, roughly 90% of them appearing once.

Sequencing used peripheral blood. This clonotype originated in a man aged 25 to 40 with COVID-19, enrolled during active disease. This sequence joins TRBV18 and TRBJ1-1; the match to TRBD1 covers 8 bases. Here the CDR3 DNA reads TGTGCCAGCTCACCAGGGGGGCGGACAGGGACGAACACTGAAGCTTTCTTT. Protein: CASSPGGRTGTNTEAFF.